The TCR beta chain described here comes from a study of T-cell reconstitution after alpha-beta-depleted transplantation in children (TCRdb year 2016). With respect to the entire study: T-cell immune reconstitution after TCRalphabeta/CD19-depleted allogeneic hematopoietic cell transplantation in children was quantitatively tracked in the study by means of TCR repertoire profiling. Results the study describes overall, beyond this receptor: Over subsequent months, a decline in hyperexpanded clone frequencies was noted, and after one year, T-cell counts and TCRbeta diversity were mostly ascribed to newly produced T cells. In some patients, high TCRbeta diversity at day 60 was attributed to recipient T cells and intrathymic progenitors that had survived conditioning. The apparently early alphabetaT-cell count recovery about two months after transplant was reportedly dependent on only several hundred rapidly expanded clones derived from non-depleted graft cells.

Library preparation used PCR. Instrument on record: Illumina HiSeq 2500. Molecular barcoding was employed in the preparation of TCR libraries, with unique molecular identifiers being used to normalize TCRbeta repertoire quantification. TCRdb redid the processing of the public reads, applying fastp at Q25 and MiXCR, and retained in-frame beta chains. Rows with one shared CDR3 protein collapse into an entry with the most common genes and DNA. This sample is represented by 500,000 to 750,000 distinct CDR3 sequences; roughly 30% of them were singletons. The ten largest clones add up to approximately 39% of the sample. Of note for this clonotype: No antigen is known for it. Within one base of it there is no much larger clone, and no base qualities were kept.

The CDR3, cysteine through phenylalanine, is 19 amino acids long. Left in the record is the CDR3 DNA by itself, 57 bases read in frame from the first base. In the paper's terms, the treatment or condition label means: allogeneic hematopoietic cell transplantation with graft depleted of TCRalphabeta T cells and CD19 B cells. The children who served as transplant recipients had been given grafts of TCRalphabeta/CD19-depleted allogeneic hematopoietic cells. The sequence derives from a boy in the first two years of life with Wiskott-Aldrich syndrome, due to receive a stem cell transplant. The chain is assembled from TRBV21-1 and TRBJ2-2; the DNA was not compared with TRBD2, the D call given in the table. TRBV21-1 is tagged as a pseudogene. The sample was PBMCs, taken before TCRalphabeta/CD19-depleted stem cell transplant. Here the CDR3 is given as CASTNQLTSGSFHTGELFF. The nucleotide sequence reads as follows: TGTGCCAGCACCAACCAACTAACTAGCGGGAGCTTCCACACCGGGGAGCTGTTTTTT.